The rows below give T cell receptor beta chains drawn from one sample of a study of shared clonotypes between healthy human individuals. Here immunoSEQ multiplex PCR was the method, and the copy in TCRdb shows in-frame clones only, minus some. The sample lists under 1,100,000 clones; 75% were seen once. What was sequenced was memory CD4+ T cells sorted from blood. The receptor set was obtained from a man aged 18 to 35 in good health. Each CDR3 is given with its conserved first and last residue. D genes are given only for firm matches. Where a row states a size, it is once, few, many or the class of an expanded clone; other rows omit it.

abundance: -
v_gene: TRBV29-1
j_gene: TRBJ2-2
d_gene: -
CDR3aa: CSGEGQNTGELFF
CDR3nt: TGCAGCGGTGAGGGACAGAACACCGGGGAGCTGTTTTTT

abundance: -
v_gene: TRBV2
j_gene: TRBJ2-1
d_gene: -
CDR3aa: CASSELNEQFF
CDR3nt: TGTGCCAGCAGTGAGCTCAATGAGCAGTTCTTC

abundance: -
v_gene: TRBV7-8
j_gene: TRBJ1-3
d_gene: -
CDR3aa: CASSPRGEGTIYF
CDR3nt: TGTGCCAGCAGCCCCCGGGGGGAAGGCACCATATATTTT

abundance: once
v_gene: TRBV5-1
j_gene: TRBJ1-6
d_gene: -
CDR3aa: CASSLASGRGNSPLHF
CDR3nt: -

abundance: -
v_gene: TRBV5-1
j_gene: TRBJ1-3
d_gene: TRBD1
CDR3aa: CASSRQGAGNTIYF
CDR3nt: TGCGCCAGCAGCCGACAGGGGGCCGGAAACACCATATATTTT

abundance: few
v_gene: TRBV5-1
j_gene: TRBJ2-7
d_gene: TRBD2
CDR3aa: CASTPTSGRDEQYF
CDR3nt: TGCGCCAGCACCCCGACTAGCGGGAGAGACGAGCAGTACTTC

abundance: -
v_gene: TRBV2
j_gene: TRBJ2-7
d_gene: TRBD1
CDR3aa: CASSSDRSSYEQYF
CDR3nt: TGTGCCAGCAGCTCGGACAGGAGCTCCTACGAGCAGTACTTC

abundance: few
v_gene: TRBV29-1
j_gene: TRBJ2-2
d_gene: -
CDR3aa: CSVEAGRTGELFF
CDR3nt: TGCAGCGTTGAGGCTGGGAGGACCGGGGAGCTGTTTTTT

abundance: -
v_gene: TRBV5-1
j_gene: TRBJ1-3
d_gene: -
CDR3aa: CASSLGGPPSSGNTIYF
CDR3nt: TGCGCCAGCAGCTTGGGGGGACCGCCGAGCTCTGGAAACACCATATATTTT

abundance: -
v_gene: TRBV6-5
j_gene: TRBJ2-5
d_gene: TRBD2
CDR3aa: CASKRKRETGETQYF
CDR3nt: TGTGCCAGCAAACGTAAGCGGGAGACGGGAGAGACCCAGTACTTC

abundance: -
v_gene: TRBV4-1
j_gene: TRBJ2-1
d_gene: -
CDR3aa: CASSLGGPSYNEQFF
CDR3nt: TGCGCCAGCAGCCTCGGGGGGCCTTCCTACAATGAGCAGTTCTTC

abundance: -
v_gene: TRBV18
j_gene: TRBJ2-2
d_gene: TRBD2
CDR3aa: CASSRTSLTTGELFF
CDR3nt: TGTGCCAGCTCACGGACTAGCCTAACTACCGGGGAGCTGTTTTTT

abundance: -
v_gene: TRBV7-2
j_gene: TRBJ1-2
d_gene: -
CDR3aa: CASSFDKGVYGYTF
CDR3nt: TGTGCCAGCAGCTTCGACAAGGGGGTCTATGGCTACACCTTC

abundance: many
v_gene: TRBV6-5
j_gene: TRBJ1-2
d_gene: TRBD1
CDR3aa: CATAGGPNYGYTF
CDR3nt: TGTGCCACAGCAGGGGGCCCCAATTATGGCTACACCTTC

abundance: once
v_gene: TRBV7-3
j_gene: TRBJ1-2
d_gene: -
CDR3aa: CASSFNGGGYGYTF
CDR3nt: TGTGCCAGCAGCTTCAACGGTGGGGGCTATGGCTACACCTTC

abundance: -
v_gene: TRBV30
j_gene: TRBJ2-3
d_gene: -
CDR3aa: CAWSVQGGGPAGTQYF
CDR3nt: TGTGCCTGGAGTGTACAGGGGGGAGGGCCGGCTGGTACGCAGTATTTT

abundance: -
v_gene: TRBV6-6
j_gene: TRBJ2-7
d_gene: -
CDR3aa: CASSYAGGAYEQYF
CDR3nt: TGTGCCAGCAGTTACGCAGGGGGGGCCTACGAGCAGTACTTC

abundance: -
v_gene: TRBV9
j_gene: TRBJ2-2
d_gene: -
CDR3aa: CASSVEGTGELFF
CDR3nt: TGTGCCAGCAGCGTAGAGGGTACCGGGGAGCTGTTTTTT

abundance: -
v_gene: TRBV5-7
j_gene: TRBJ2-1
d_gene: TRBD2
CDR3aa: CASSSGLAGTPHGQFF
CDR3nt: TGTGCCAGCAGCTCGGGACTAGCGGGAACCCCCCATGGGCAGTTCTTC

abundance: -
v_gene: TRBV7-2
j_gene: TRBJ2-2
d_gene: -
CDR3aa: CASSLSQDRGELFF
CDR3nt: TGTGCCAGCAGCTTGTCACAGGATAGGGGGGAGCTGTTTTTT

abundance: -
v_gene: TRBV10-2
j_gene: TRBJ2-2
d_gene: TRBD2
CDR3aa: CASGLRTSGTGELFF
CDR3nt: TGCGCCAGCGGGTTGAGGACTAGCGGCACCGGGGAGCTGTTTTTT

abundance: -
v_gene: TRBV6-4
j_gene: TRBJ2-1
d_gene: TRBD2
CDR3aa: CASSDSGTSAEQFF
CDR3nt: TGTGCCAGCAGTGACTCCGGGACTAGCGCCGAGCAGTTCTTC

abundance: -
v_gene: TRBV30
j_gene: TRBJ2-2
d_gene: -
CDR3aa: CAWRPGNTGELFF
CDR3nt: TGTGCCTGGAGGCCCGGTAACACCGGGGAGCTGTTTTTT

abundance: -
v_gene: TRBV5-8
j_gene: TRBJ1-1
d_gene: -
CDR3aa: CASSLATEAFF
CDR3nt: TGTGCCAGCAGCTTAGCCACTGAAGCTTTCTTT

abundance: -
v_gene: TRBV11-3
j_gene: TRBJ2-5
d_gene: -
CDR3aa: CASSLGGDSKETQYF
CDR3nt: TGTGCCAGCAGCTTAGGGGGAGACTCCAAAGAGACCCAGTACTTC

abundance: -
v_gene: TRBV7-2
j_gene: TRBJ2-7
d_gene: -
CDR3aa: CASSLILGQGYDEQYF
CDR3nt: TGTGCCAGCAGCTTAATTTTGGGGCAGGGGTACGACGAGCAGTACTTC

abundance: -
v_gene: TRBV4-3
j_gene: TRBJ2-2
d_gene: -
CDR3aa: CASSQEVTTNRELFF
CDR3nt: TGCGCCAGCAGCCAAGAGGTTACAACGAACCGGGAGCTGTTTTTT

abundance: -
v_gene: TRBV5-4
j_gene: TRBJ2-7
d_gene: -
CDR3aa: CASSLALAQRGEQYF
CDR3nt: TGTGCCAGCAGCTTAGCGTTAGCCCAGCGAGGCGAGCAGTACTTC

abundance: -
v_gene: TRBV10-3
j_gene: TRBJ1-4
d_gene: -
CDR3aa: CAISDDGALGKLFF
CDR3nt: TGTGCCATCAGTGATGACGGAGCCCTGGGGAAACTGTTTTTT

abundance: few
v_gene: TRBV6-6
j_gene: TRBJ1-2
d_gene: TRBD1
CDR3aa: CASRPPGTEFYGYTF
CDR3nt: TGTGCCAGCAGACCTCCTGGGACAGAATTCTATGGCTACACCTTC

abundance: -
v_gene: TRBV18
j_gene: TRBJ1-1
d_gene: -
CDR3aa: CASSPSSMGTKNTEAFF
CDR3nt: TGTGCCAGCTCACCGTCCTCCATGGGGACGAAGAACACTGAAGCTTTCTTT

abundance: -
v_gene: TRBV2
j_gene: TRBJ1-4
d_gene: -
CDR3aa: CASRQEVNEKLFF
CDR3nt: TGTGCCAGCCGACAGGAAGTTAATGAAAAACTGTTTTTT

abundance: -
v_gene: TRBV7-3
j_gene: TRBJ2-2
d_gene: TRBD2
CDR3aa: CASSYTLSGGLTGELFF
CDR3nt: TGTGCCAGCAGCTATACCCTTAGCGGGGGCCTCACCGGGGAGCTGTTTTTT

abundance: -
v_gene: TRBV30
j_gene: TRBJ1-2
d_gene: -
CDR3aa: CAWSGNGREYGYTF
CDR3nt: TGTGCCTGGAGCGGGAATGGAAGGGAATATGGCTACACCTTC

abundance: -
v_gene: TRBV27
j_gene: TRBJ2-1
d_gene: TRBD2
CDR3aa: CASSRGSLGNNEQFF
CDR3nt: TGTGCCAGCAGCCGCGGGAGCCTTGGGAACAATGAGCAGTTCTTC

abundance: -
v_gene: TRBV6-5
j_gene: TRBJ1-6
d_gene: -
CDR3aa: CASSYESNSPLHF
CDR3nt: TGTGCCAGCAGTTACGAGTCCAATTCACCCCTCCACTTT

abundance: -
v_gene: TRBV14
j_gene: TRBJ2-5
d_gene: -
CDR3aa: CASSQADPQETQYF
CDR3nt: TGTGCCAGCAGCCAAGCGGACCCACAAGAGACCCAGTACTTC

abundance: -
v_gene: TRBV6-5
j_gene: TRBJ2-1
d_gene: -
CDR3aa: CASSRASSSYNEQFF
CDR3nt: TGTGCCAGCAGCAGGGCTTCGAGCTCCTACAATGAGCAGTTCTTC

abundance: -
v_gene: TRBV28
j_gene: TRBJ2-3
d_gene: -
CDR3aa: CASSLTTGHTDTQYF
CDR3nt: TGTGCCAGCAGTTTAACGACAGGACACACAGATACGCAGTATTTT

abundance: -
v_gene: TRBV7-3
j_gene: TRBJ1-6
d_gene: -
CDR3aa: CASSTTYNSPLHF
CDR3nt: TGTGCCAGCAGCACAACATATAATTCACCCCTCCACTTT

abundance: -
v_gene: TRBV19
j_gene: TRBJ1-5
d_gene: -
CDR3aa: CASNLLQGDQPQHF
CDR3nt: TGTGCCAGTAACCTACTACAAGGGGACCAGCCCCAGCATTTT

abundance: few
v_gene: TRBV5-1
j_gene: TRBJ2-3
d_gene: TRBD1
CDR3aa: CASTRQGSDTDTQYF
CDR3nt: TGCGCCAGCACCCGACAGGGGTCGGATACAGATACGCAGTATTTT

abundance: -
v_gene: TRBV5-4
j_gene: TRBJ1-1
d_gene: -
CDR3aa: CASIKGGREVTEAFF
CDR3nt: TGTGCCAGCATTAAAGGGGGACGGGAGGTCACTGAAGCTTTCTTT

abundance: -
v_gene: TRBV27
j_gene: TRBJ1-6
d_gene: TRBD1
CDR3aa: CASSLSGGENSPLHF
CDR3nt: TGTGCCAGCAGTTTATCAGGGGGCGAGAATTCACCCCTCCACTTT

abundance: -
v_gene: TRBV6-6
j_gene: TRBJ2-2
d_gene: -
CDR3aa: CASSYAPSNTGELFF
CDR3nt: TGTGCCAGCAGTTATGCCCCGTCGAACACCGGGGAGCTGTTTTTT

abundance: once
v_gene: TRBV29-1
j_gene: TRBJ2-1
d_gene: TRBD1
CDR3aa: CSGARDRRIHNEQFF
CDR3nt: TGCAGCGGGGCCCGGGACAGGCGGATCCACAATGAGCAGTTCTTC

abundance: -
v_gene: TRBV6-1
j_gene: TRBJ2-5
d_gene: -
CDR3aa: CASSSRTFQETQYF
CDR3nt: TGTGCCAGCAGTAGCCGGACATTCCAAGAGACCCAGTACTTC

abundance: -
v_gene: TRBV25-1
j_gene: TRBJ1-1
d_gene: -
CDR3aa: CASSSSITGRTEAFF
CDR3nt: TGTGCCAGCAGTTCTTCAATAACAGGTCGCACTGAAGCTTTCTTT

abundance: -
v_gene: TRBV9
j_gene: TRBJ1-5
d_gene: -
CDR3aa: CASSVDGQPQHF
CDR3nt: TGTGCCAGCAGCGTAGATGGTCAGCCCCAGCATTTT

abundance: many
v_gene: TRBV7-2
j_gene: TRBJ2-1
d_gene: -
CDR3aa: CASSLAWSSYNEQFF
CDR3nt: TGTGCCAGCAGCTTAGCCTGGAGCTCCTACAATGAGCAGTTCTTC

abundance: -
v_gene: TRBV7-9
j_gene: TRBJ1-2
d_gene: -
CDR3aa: CASSETGRGYTF
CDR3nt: TGTGCCAGCAGCGAAACAGGACGTGGCTACACCTTC

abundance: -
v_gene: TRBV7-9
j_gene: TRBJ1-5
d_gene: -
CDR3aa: CASSAQGNQPQHF
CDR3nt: TGTGCCAGCAGCGCACAGGGAAATCAGCCCCAGCATTTT

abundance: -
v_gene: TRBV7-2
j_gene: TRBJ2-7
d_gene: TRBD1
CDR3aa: CASSLVTGGPYEQYF
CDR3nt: TGTGCCAGCAGCTTAGTCACAGGGGGCCCGTACGAGCAGTACTTC

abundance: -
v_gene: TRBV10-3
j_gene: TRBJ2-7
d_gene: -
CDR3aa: CAITGGRDEQYF
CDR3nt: TGTGCCATCACGGGCGGCAGGGACGAGCAGTACTTC

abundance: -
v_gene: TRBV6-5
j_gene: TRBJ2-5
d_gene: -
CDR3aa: CASSYKETQYF
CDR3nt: TGTGCCAGCAGTTACAAAGAGACCCAGTACTTC